This entry lists 20 T cell receptor beta chains sequenced from one sample in a study of identical twins. TCRdb re-called the 5' RACE reads with MiXCR, one entry per CDR3 protein. The sample lists approximately 1.8 million distinct CDR3 sequences; about 30% were seen once. What was sequenced was cord blood. These receptors all stem from a newborn girl in good health.

This clonotype has more than one count but fewer than ten. The chain joins TRBV12-3 or TRBV12-4 to TRBJ1-2, with a tentative D call TRBD1 (6 bases). CDR3 length: 17 amino acids. Trimming removed 0 bases at V and 0 bases at J, with 14 bases between. The CDR3 sequence: CASSLARGGSSNYGYTF. The CDR3, as DNA: TGTGCCAGCAGTTTAGCCCGAGGGGGGTCCTCTAACTATGGCTACACCTTC.

This chain connects TRBV5-1 to TRBJ1-1; D gene unclear. The CDR3 covers 14 residues. Deletions cut 7 bases from V and 4 bases from J, with 17 bases between. Germline lookup yields CDR1 SGHRS and CDR2 YFSETQ. The CDR3 loop reads CASCQTPEATEAFF. The CDR3 DNA reads TGCGCCAGCTGTCAGACTCCCGAGGCCACTGAAGCTTTCTTT.

The chain uses TRBV7-8 and TRBJ2-1, with D possibly being TRBD2 (6 bases). CDR1 is SGHVS and CDR2 is FQNEAQ in the germline V gene. V dropped 5 bases and J dropped 9 bases, with 14 bases sitting between them. The CDR3 runs to 13 residues. CDR3 DNA sequence: TGTGCCAGCAGCCGACTAGTCTGGGGTGAGCAGTTCTTC. Translated: CASSRLVWGEQFF.

This clonotype was counted a few times. A read error may account for a junction end that differs from germline. This chain uses TRBV9 with TRBJ2-1; the D gene is possibly TRBD1 (6 bases). This CDR3 is 16 amino acids long. Germline lookup yields CDR1 SGDLS and CDR2 YYNGEE. CDR3 residues: CASSVAGQSSYNELFF. The DNA for the CDR3 is TGTGCCAGCAGCGTAGCCGGACAGAGCTCCTACAATGAGCTGTTCTTC.

This rearrangement joins TRBV28 to TRBJ2-5; 7 bases agree with TRBD2. V dropped 8 bases and J dropped 11; count of bases not matched to a gene: 20. This CDR3 is built from 15 residues. Germline values: CDR1 MDHEN, CDR2 SYDVKM. The CDR3 bases are TGTGCCAGCGCCATAAAAACAGTGGCTGCGGGAGAGCAGTACTTC. It encodes CASAIKTVAAGEQYF.

This rearrangement joins TRBV4-1 to TRBJ1-1; D is uncertain. Trimming removed 2 bases at V and 2 bases at J, with 9 bases between. CDR3 length: 14 residues. From germline, CDR1 is MGHRA and CDR2 YSYEKL. CDR3 protein: CASSQPDLNTEAFF. Here the CDR3 DNA reads TGCGCCAGCAGCCAACCAGACCTTAACACTGAAGCTTTCTTT.

The chain links TRBV6-1 to TRBJ2-7, with D tentatively TRBD2 (5 bases). The end of the DNA is better explained by TRBJ2-5, so the J call may be wrong. There are 13 residues in the CDR3. Per germline, CDR1 MNHNS and CDR2 SASEGT. CDR3 in amino acids: CASSLTRSETQYF. As DNA, the CDR3 is TGTGCCAGCAGCCTTACTAGGTCGGAGACCCAGTACTTC.

V gene TRBV6-2 or TRBV6-3 combines with J gene TRBJ2-7; TRBD1 is a possible D gene (8 bases). Deletions cut 2 bases from V and 0 bases from J, with 17 bases between. The CDR3 extends over 17 amino acids. Germline V CDR1 and CDR2: MNHEY, SVGEGT. The CDR3 here is CASSYPLNRGGSYEQYF. CDR3 nucleotides: TGTGCCAGCAGTTACCCACTAAACAGGGGGGGCTCCTACGAGCAGTACTTC.

The chain carries TRBV20-1 and TRBJ2-3; TRBD1 might be the D (5 bases). CDR3 size: 14 residues. The germline V gene has CDR1 DFQATT and CDR2 SNEGSKA (reference sequence). The V end was cut by 5 bases, the J end by 1 base, with 13 bases between. CDR3 nucleotide sequence: TGCAGTGCTCCGGCAAAACAGGGCACAGATACGCAGTATTTT. This encodes CSAPAKQGTDTQYF.

The chain joins TRBV5-8 to TRBJ2-1, with D hard to call. The germline V gene has CDR1 SGHTS and CDR2 YDEGEE. V gave up 2 bases and J gave up 7 bases, with 7 bases separating them. The CDR3 contains 12 residues. The CDR3 DNA sequence: TGTGCCAGCAGCTTTATATCGAATGAGCAGTTCTTC. It codes for CASSFISNEQFF.

Ten or more counts support this clonotype. An end of the junction differs from the germline gene, which may be a read error. The gene calls are TRBV7-2 and TRBJ2-1, with TRBD2 matching 8 bases. Germline lookup yields CDR1 SGHTA and CDR2 FQGNSA. The length of the CDR3 is 16 residues. The CDR3 here is CASSLAGTSSYNEQFF. The DNA of the CDR3 is TGCGCCAGCAGCTTGGCCGGGACTAGCTCCTACAATGAGCAGTTCTTC.

This clonotype has a handful of counts. This chain joins TRBV7-8 and TRBJ2-3; unclear D gene. The length of the CDR3 is 17 residues. Trimming left V 1 base short and J 2 bases short, with 16 bases between. From germline, CDR1 is SGHVS and CDR2 FQNEAQ. This CDR3 reads CASSLVWLVQTTDTQYF. The CDR3 DNA sequence: TGTGCCAGCAGCTTAGTATGGCTAGTCCAAACCACAGATACGCAGTATTTT.

The chain has TRBV27 and TRBJ1-2; 8 nucleotides align to TRBD1. This CDR3 has 15 amino acids. CDR1 is MNHEY, CDR2 SMNVEV, per germline (reference sequence). After removal of 0 bases from V and 5 bases from J, the junction contained 5 bases not matched to a gene. The CDR3 region has the DNA TGTGCCAGCAGTTTATCCCGACAGGGGCTTTATGGCTACACCTTC. This encodes CASSLSRQGLYGYTF.

Notes on this clonotype: A single base separates this from a much larger clone, so it may be a read error. The rearrangement links TRBV12-3 or TRBV12-4 to TRBJ2-7, with D perhaps TRBD2 (5 bases). V was pared by 3 bases and J by 7 bases, with 13 bases between. This CDR3 spans 13 amino acids. The CDR3 DNA is TGTGCCAGCAGTTTTCGGGGAGCCAATGAGCAGTACTTC. Translation: CASSFRGANEQYF.

Comments on this clonotype: This may be a read error, as it is one base from a much larger clone. This chain joins TRBV28 and TRBJ2-1; tentative D call: TRBD2 (6 bases). Trimming stripped 8 bases from V and 13 bases from J, with 21 bases between. The CDR3 covers 13 residues. CDR1 MDHEN and CDR2 SYDVKM come from the germline V gene. The CDR3 spells CASLLAGEETQFF. CDR3 coding DNA: TGTGCCAGCCTACTAGCTGGAGAAGAGACCCAGTTCTTC.

V usage is TRBV11-2 and J usage is TRBJ2-3; D not certain. The V gene lost 1 base and the J gene lost 8 bases, with 16 bases spanning the gap. There are 15 residues in the CDR3. The germline V gene encodes CDR1 SGHAT and CDR2 FQNNGV. As DNA, the CDR3 is TGTGCCAGCAGCTTAGTTTCCGTCCCGGAAACTACGCAGTATTTT. Translating gives CASSLVSVPETTQYF. Variable domain in full (rest from reference TRBV11-2 and TRBJ2-3): EAGVAQSPRYKIIEKRQSVAFWCNPISGHATLYWYQQILGQGPKLLIQFQNNGVVDDSQLPKDRFSAERLKGVDSTLKIQPAKLEDSAVYLCASSLVSVPETTQYFGPGTRLTVL.

The CDR3 coding sequence is TGTGCCAGCAGCCCCTTAGCAGGGGACAATGAGCAGTACTTC. It encodes CASSPLAGDNEQYF. This rearrangement joins TRBV14 to TRBJ2-1; possible D gene TRBD1, 6 bases. The J call may be wrong; the DNA end is better matched by TRBJ2-7. Germline assignment: CDR1 SGHDN and CDR2 FVKESK. There are 14 residues in the CDR3.

The J gene is TRBJ2-3, the V gene TRBV7-2; tentatively, D is TRBD1 or TRBD2 (6 bases each). Germline values: CDR1 SGHTA, CDR2 FQGNSA. There are 13 residues in the CDR3. V was pared by 5 bases and J by 7 bases, with 13 bases between. Written as DNA, the CDR3 is TGTGCCAGCAGCCTTTCGGGGGCCCATACGCAGTATTTT. It yields the protein CASSLSGAHTQYF. The full variable domain, its missing parts supplied by reference TRBV7-2 and TRBJ2-3, is GAGVSQSPSNKVTEKGKDVELRCDPISGHTALYWYRQSLGQGLEFLIYFQGNSAPDKSGLPSDRFSAERTGGSVSTLTIQRTQQEDSAVYLCASSLSGAHTQYFGPGTRLTVL.

This clonotype was seen only a few times. This chain joins TRBV20-1 and TRBJ2-7; D gene unclear. V lost 3 bases and J 2 bases, leaving 14 bases between the germline ends. Looked up from germline, CDR1 is DFQATT and CDR2 is SNEGSKA (reference sequence). The CDR3 covers 14 residues. CDR3 amino acids: CSASRAPSAYEQYF. DNA of the CDR3: TGCAGTGCTAGCCGGGCCCCATCAGCCTACGAGCAGTACTTC.

The J gene is TRBJ2-7, the V gene TRBV7-9; the D is unclear. The V gene's germline CDR1 is SEHNR and CDR2 FQNEAQ (reference sequence). V shed 1 base and J shed 0 bases, with 10 bases lying between them. This CDR3 is 15 amino acids long. CDR3 region: CASSLERWNSYEQYF. The CDR3 region has the DNA TGTGCCAGCAGCTTAGAGAGGTGGAACTCCTACGAGCAGTACTTC.